The source of this TCR beta chain is a study of blood T cell repertoires in COVID-19. Per the germline V gene, CDR1 is GTSNPN and CDR2 is SVGIG (reference sequence). V lost 2 bases and J lost 3, with 7 bases in between. CDR3 size: 12 residues. Clones were sequenced by immunoSEQ multiplex PCR, and TCRdb holds only the in-frame ones, with some missing. The sample yields approximately 46,000 clones, 80% to 90% seen once. This sequence was found in an older woman with acute or convalescent COVID-19. V gene TRBV30 combines with J gene TRBJ1-1; perhaps TRBD1 as D (5 bases). The sequenced sample consisted of peripheral blood. CDR3 amino acids: CAWSWGDTEAFF. The DNA of the CDR3 is TGTGCCTGGAGTTGGGGGGACACTGAAGCTTTCTTT.